The 9 T cell receptor beta chains reported below all come from one sample, sequenced in a study of blood T cells in healthy people across ages. Primers used in a second PCR of about 6 to 11 cycles were a sample-barcoded 5' primer and a J-beta primer mix. TCRdb processed the 5' RACE reads anew with MiXCR; each CDR3 protein has one entry. The sample contains about 900,000 distinct CDR3 sequences, 60% to 80% of which appear only once. The sequenced sample consisted of blood. The receptors originated from a man aged 30 to 45 in good health.

The J gene is TRBJ2-7, the V gene TRBV10-3; 9 bases are a match to TRBD2. V lost 2 bases, J lost 2 bases, and 4 bases stayed unmatched. Per the germline V gene, CDR1 is ENHRY and CDR2 is SYGVKD. The CDR3 runs to 15 residues. CDR3 protein: CAISEPSGITYEQYF. The CDR3 coding sequence is TGTGCCATCAGTGAGCCTAGCGGGATTACCTACGAGCAGTACTTC.

The rearrangement uses TRBV7-3 and TRBJ2-1; the match to TRBD1 covers 10 bases. CDR3 length: 15 amino acids. Per germline, CDR1 SGHTA and CDR2 FQGTGA. V shed 4 bases, J shed 8 bases, and the junction held 8 bases outside the gene matches. Written as DNA, the CDR3 is TGTGCCAGCAGCTCCCGACAGGGGGCAGAGGATGAGCAGTTCTTC. It specifies CASSSRQGAEDEQFF.

V and J are TRBV20-1 and TRBJ2-5; the D is unclear. The CDR3 loop spans 14 amino acids. Looked up from germline, CDR1 is DFQATT and CDR2 is SNEGSKA (reference sequence). Trimming removed 3 bases from V and 5 bases from J, with 16 bases in between. CDR3: CSASLSGSVETQYF. DNA of the CDR3: TGCAGTGCTAGTCTTTCCGGATCTGTGGAGACCCAGTACTTC.

The rearrangement joins TRBV10-3 to TRBJ2-5; D is unclear. Germline V gives CDR1 ENHRY, CDR2 SYGVKD. The germline V and J ends were trimmed by 2 bases and 0 bases, with 7 bases remaining between them. This CDR3 comprises 14 residues. In DNA form, the CDR3 reads TGTGCCATCAGTGAGCTGGCGGACCAAGAGACCCAGTACTTC. Its translation: CAISELADQETQYF.

The chain combines TRBV14 with TRBJ2-3; D gene unclear. The CDR3 contains 16 residues. In germline, CDR1 is SGHDN, CDR2 FVKESK. The V and J ends lost 5 bases and 1 base respectively, with 16 bases between them. CDR3 sequence: CASSFRAVYGTDTQYF. In DNA, the CDR3 is TGTGCCAGCAGCTTCCGGGCCGTCTATGGCACAGATACGCAGTATTTT.

The chain couples TRBV12-3 or TRBV12-4 to TRBJ2-1; 8 bases match TRBD2. CDR3 length equals 14 residues. With V trimmed by 9 bases and J by 0 bases, 4 bases remained unmatched. CDR3 sequence: CASDAGGSYNEQFF. As DNA, the CDR3 is TGTGCCAGTGATGCGGGGGGCTCCTACAATGAGCAGTTCTTC.

A single count supports this clonotype. DNA for the CDR3: TGTGCCAGCAGTCCCGGGACAGCGACTTGGGAGACCCAGTACTTC. As protein: CASSPGTATWETQYF. The V call is TRBV27, the J call TRBJ2-4, with 7 nucleotides matching TRBD1. With the DNA end fitting TRBJ2-5 better, the J assignment may be wrong. Germline values: CDR1 MNHEY, CDR2 SMNVEV (reference sequence). There are 15 residues in the CDR3.

V and J are TRBV28 and TRBJ2-1; D not resolved. CDR3 length equals 15 residues. CDR1 is MDHEN, CDR2 SYDVKM, per germline. V gave up 4 bases and J gave up 3 bases, with 13 bases separating them. DNA of the CDR3: TGTGCCAGCAGTTCTTTTCTATACATCTACAATGAGCAGTTCTTC. The encoded protein is CASSSFLYIYNEQFF. The entire variable domain, with the rest obtained from reference TRBV28 and TRBJ2-1, is as follows: DVKVTQSSRYLVKRTGEKVFLECVQDMDHENMFWYRQDPGLGLRLIYFSYDVKMKEKGDIPEGYSVSREKKERFSLILESASTNQTSMYLCASSSFLYIYNEQFFGPGTRLTVL.

This chain joins TRBV27 and TRBJ2-1; tentative D call: TRBD2 (5 bases). The CDR3 extends over 14 amino acids. Germline V gene data show CDR1 as MNHEY and CDR2 as SMNVEV (reference sequence). V was clipped by 5 bases and J by 2 bases, with 10 bases between them. The CDR3 here is CASSQSGTYNEQFF. In DNA form, the CDR3 reads TGTGCCAGCAGTCAATCCGGGACCTACAATGAGCAGTTCTTC.